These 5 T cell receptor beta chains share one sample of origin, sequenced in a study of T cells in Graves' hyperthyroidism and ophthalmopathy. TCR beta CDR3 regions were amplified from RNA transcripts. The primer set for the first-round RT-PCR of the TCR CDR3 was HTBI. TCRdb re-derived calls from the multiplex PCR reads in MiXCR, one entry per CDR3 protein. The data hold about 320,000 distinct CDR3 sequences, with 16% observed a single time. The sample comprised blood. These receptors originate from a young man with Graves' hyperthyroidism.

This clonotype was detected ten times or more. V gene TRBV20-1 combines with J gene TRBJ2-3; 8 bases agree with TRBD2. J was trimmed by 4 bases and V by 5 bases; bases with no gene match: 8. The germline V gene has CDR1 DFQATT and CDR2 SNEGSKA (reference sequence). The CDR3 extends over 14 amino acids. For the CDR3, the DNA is TGCAGTGCTCGCCGGGGAGCGGGAGCAGATACGCAGTATTTT. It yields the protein CSARRGAGADTQYF.

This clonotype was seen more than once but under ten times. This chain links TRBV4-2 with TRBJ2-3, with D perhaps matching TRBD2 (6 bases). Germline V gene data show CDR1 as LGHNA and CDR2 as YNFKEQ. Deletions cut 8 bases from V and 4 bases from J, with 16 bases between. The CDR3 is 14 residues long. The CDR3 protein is CASHSGFRPDTQYF. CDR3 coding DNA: TGTGCCAGCCATAGCGGCTTTCGCCCAGATACGCAGTATTTT.

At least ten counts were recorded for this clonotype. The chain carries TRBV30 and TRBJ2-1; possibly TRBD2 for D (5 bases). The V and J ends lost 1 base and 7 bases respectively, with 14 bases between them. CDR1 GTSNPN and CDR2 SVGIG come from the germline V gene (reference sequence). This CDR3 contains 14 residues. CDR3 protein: CAWSGGLRTNEQFF. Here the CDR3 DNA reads TGTGCCTGGAGTGGAGGACTTCGTACGAATGAGCAGTTCTTC. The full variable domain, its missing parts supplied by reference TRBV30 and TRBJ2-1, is SQTIHQWPATLVQPVGSPLSLECTVEGTSNPNLYWYRQAAGRGLQLLFYSVGIGQISSEVPQNLSASRPQDRQFILSSKKLLLSDSGFYLCAWSGGLRTNEQFFGPGTRLTVL.

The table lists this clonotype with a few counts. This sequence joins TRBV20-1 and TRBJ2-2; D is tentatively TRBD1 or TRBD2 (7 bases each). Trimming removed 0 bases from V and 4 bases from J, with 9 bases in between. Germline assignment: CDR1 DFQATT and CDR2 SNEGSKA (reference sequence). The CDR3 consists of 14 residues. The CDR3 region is CSARDRGGTGELFF. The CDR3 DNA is TGCAGTGCTAGAGACAGGGGGGGCACCGGGGAGCTGTTTTTT.

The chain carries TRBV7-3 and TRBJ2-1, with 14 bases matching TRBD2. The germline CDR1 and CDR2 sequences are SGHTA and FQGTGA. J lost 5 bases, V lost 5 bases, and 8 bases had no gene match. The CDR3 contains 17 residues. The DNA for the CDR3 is TGTGCCAGCAGCCAGGGACTAGCGGGAGCGTCCGACAATGAGCAGTTCTTC. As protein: CASSQGLAGASDNEQFF. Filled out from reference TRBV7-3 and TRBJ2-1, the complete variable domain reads GAGVSQTPSNKVTEKGKYVELRCDPISGHTALYWYRQSLGQGPEFLIYFQGTGAADDSGLPNDRFFAVRPEGSVSTLKIQRTERGDSAVYLCASSQGLAGASDNEQFFGPGTRLTVL.